This T cell receptor (beta chain) was captured in a study of cytomegalovirus exposure and HLA in healthy donors (dated by TCRdb to 2015 to 2018). Some background on the complete study: According to a later analysis, the 100 to 150 validation repertoires were produced on the same platform as the 666 repertoires of the first cohort. The study was designed to test whether signatures of past pathogen exposure could be identified by cataloging public T cell receptors. A separate validation cohort of some 130 different subjects was used in addition to the roughly 620-subject first cohort. High-throughput TCR immunosequencing, statistical association of individual TCRs with disease status, and machine learning were combined to predict cytomegalovirus infection status.

General study outcomes and caveats: A few of the identified cytomegalovirus-associated TCR beta chains were confirmed in vitro to be specific for cytomegalovirus antigens. In a later analysis, TCRs clustered in the first cohort were found to also tend to co-occur in the roughly 110 validation repertoires, with 85% to 95% of cluster scores above 0. Across donors, most TCR sequences were observed very rarely, whereas some public TCRs were present in many individuals. A total of fewer than 200 TCR beta chains were listed by the study as associated with cytomegalovirus. All 120 or so repertoires were used to score co-occurrence in the validation cohort in a later analysis, because that analysis had no HLA typing for the cohort. The classifier was reported to diagnose cytomegalovirus status with high specificity and sensitivity in both the original and validation cohorts. The authors suggested that the approach could potentially be generalized to other disease states and immunological phenotypes.

Note on this clone: It lacks a known antigen. No much larger clone exists at a distance of one base, and base qualities are not known.

The donors were included in the validation cohort of approximately 120 subjects, a group kept apart from the approximately 690-subject first cohort. The receptor library was made with the immunoSEQ multiplex PCR assay. From the authors' description of their analysis: A statistical classification framework was built to diagnose cytomegalovirus status from the catalog of TCR beta chain sequences. In TCRdb, the immuneACCESS table is reduced to in-frame sequences with V and J assigned. These tables do not hold every clone; where another copy was compared, an unresolved V gene accounts for under half, and the others remain unexplained. V, J and clone size are taken as reported in that table, and D and trimming were inferred from the DNA itself. For this sample there are 150,000 to 200,000 clones; roughly 83% appear just once. Together, the top ten hold 9.5% to 13% of the sample. The CDR3 measures 12 amino acids from cysteine to phenylalanine. The retained sequence is limited to the CDR3, 36 bases, with the frame set at the first base. According to the germline V gene (reference sequence), CDR1 reads LNHDA and CDR2 reads SQIVND. Deletion took 0 bases off V and 9 bases off J, with a span of 6 bases between the germline ends.

The receptor chain draws on TRBV19 and TRBJ2-1, with the D gene not confidently named. The sequenced sample was PBMCs. The clonotype was recovered from a young man in good health and CMV-seropositive. The DNA is TGTGCCAGTAGTATAGAGCGATCTGAGCAGTTCTTC. This translates into CASSIERSEQFF.